One sample yielded the 25 T cell receptor beta chains listed below, sequenced in a study of cytomegalovirus exposure and HLA in healthy donors. Assay: immunoSEQ multiplex PCR; the TCRdb copy retains only in-frame clones and omits some. This sample has roughly 59,000 clones; 90% to 95% occur once, and the top ten carry under 5.5%. Material: PBMCs. These TCRs come from a man aged 18 to 30 in good health and CMV-seropositive.

This clone was seen just once. The chain joins TRBV7-6 to TRBJ1-1, with D unclear. CDR3 length equals 17 residues. V was trimmed by 0 bases and J by 4 bases, leaving 18 bases between them. CDR1 and CDR2 from the germline V gene are SGHVS and FNYEAQ. Here the CDR3 reads CASSLAAGLGGSTEAFF. The CDR3 nucleotides read TGTGCCAGCAGCTTAGCCGCAGGATTGGGTGGGAGCACTGAAGCTTTCTTT.

The chain uses TRBV5-6 and TRBJ2-7; tentative D call: TRBD2 (5 bases). The ends were cut back, 1 base at V and 5 bases at J, with 13 bases in the middle. CDR3 length: 14 amino acids. The germline V gene encodes CDR1 SGHDT and CDR2 YYEEEE. CDR3 sequence: CASSLISPGDEQYF. The DNA of the CDR3 is TGTGCCAGCAGCTTGATTAGTCCCGGGGACGAGCAGTACTTC.

The chain is built from TRBV30 and TRBJ2-7; 8 nucleotides align to TRBD2. V was pared by 3 bases and J by 3 bases, with 10 bases of the junction left unmatched. The CDR3 covers 15 residues. Germline CDR1 reads GTSNPN; CDR2 reads SVGIG (reference sequence). CDR3 DNA: TGTGCCTGGAGGAAAACTAGCGGATCCCGCTACGAGCAGTACTTC. Encoded protein: CAWRKTSGSRYEQYF.

The chain recombines TRBV21-1 with TRBJ2-5; TRBD2 reflects the table's D call only, with no check against the DNA. TRBV21-1 is a pseudogene segment. This CDR3 region has 17 residues. The chain's CDR3 is CASSKVVRGRIRETQYF. CDR3 bases: TGTGCCAGCAGCAAAGTAGTCCGGGGTAGGATTAGAGAGACCCAGTACTTC.

This clone has only one observation. The chain employs TRBV30 and TRBJ2-3, with 13 nucleotides matching TRBD2. The CDR3 loop spans 17 amino acids. Germline CDR1 reads GTSNPN; CDR2 reads SVGIG (reference sequence). The V and J ends lost 1 base and 3 bases, in that order; junction bases with no gene match: 7. The CDR3 loop is CAWSAGLAGVLTDTQYF. CDR3 DNA: TGTGCCTGGAGTGCTGGACTAGCGGGAGTTTTAACAGATACGCAGTATTTT.

This rearrangement joins TRBV14 to TRBJ2-1; a weak D match, TRBD2 (6 bases). Germline lookup yields CDR1 SGHDN and CDR2 FVKESK. This CDR3 is built from 15 residues. V lost 2 bases, J lost 0 bases, and 8 bases lay in between. CDR3 sequence reads: CASSQRDFSYNEQFF. The CDR3, as DNA: TGTGCCAGCAGCCAAAGGGACTTCTCCTACAATGAGCAGTTCTTC.

This chain joins TRBV5-1 and TRBJ2-2, with TRBD2 as a possible D gene (5 bases). V was clipped by 1 base and J by 0 bases, with 10 bases between them. The V gene's germline CDR1 is SGHRS and CDR2 YFSETQ. There are 16 residues in the CDR3. CDR3 sequence (DNA): TGCGCCAGCAGCTTGTCGGTGGGAGCGAACACCGGGGAGCTGTTTTTT. It encodes CASSLSVGANTGELFF.

The rearrangement uses TRBV9 and TRBJ2-3; tentatively, D is TRBD1 (6 bases). The CDR3 sequence is 13 residues long. Germline V CDR1 and CDR2: SGDLS, YYNGEE. V shed 6 bases and J shed 1 base, with 9 bases lying between them. The CDR3 DNA sequence: TGTGCCAGCACCTCAGGGGGCACAGATACGCAGTATTTT. Its protein product is CASTSGGTDTQYF.

The rearrangement joins TRBV19 to TRBJ1-4; 10 bases match TRBD1. CDR1 is LNHDA and CDR2 is SQIVND in the germline V gene (reference sequence). V shed 7 bases and J 3 bases; nucleotides not matched to a gene: 8. CDR3 size: 16 residues. CDR3 region: CASTPTGGASNEKLFF. The CDR3 DNA is TGTGCCAGTACCCCGACAGGGGGCGCGTCTAATGAAAAACTGTTTTTT.

J is TRBJ1-3 and V is TRBV7-9, with 12 nucleotides matching TRBD1. Germline CDR1 reads SEHNR; CDR2 reads FQNEAQ (reference sequence). The CDR3 is 16 residues long. V shed 4 bases and J 1 base; nucleotides not matched to a gene: 2. CDR3 nucleotides: TGTGCCAGCAGCTGGGGACAGGGGGCATCTGGAAACACCATATATTTT. Amino acid sequence: CASSWGQGASGNTIYF.

This chain links TRBV27 with TRBJ2-3; a weak D match, TRBD2 (6 bases). The CDR3 extends over 14 amino acids. With 3 bases removed from V and 4 bases from J, the gap between germline ends came to 11 bases. Germline CDR1 and CDR2: MNHEY and SMNVEV (reference sequence). The CDR3 coding sequence is TGTGCCAGCAGTTTGCGGGGCGTTGCAGATACGCAGTATTTT. Protein sequence: CASSLRGVADTQYF.

V usage is TRBV7-9 and J usage is TRBJ1-2; TRBD1 might be the D (6 bases). Germline V gene lookup returns CDR1 SEHNR and CDR2 FQNEAQ (reference sequence). Trimming took 3 bases from V and 4 from J, leaving 9 bases between them. CDR3 size: 13 residues. As DNA, the CDR3 is TGTGCCAGCAGCTTTAGCAGGGGCTATGGCTACACCTTC. It encodes CASSFSRGYGYTF.

The chain recombines TRBV2 with TRBJ2-1; 14 bases line up with TRBD2. This CDR3 has 16 amino acids. J lost 8 bases, V lost 4 bases, and 7 bases had no gene match. Germline CDR1 reads SNHLY; CDR2 reads FYNNEI. As DNA, the CDR3 is TGTGCCAGCAGTGCGAGGACTAGCGGGAGGTTGGATGAGCAGTTCTTC. Its protein is CASSARTSGRLDEQFF.

This chain joins TRBV28 and TRBJ2-7; no reliable D call. CDR1 and CDR2 from the germline V gene are MDHEN and SYDVKM. The CDR3 loop spans 11 amino acids. Trimming left V 1 base short and J 9 bases short, with 7 bases between. CDR3: CASSLSAAQYF. The CDR3 coding sequence is TGTGCCAGCAGTTTATCGGCGGCGCAGTACTTC. Looking up the rest from reference TRBV28 and TRBJ2-7 gives the full variable domain: DVKVTQSSRYLVKRTGEKVFLECVQDMDHENMFWYRQDPGLGLRLIYFSYDVKMKEKGDIPEGYSVSREKKERFSLILESASTNQTSMYLCASSLSAAQYFGPGTRLTVT.

The count of this clone is one. The genes are TRBV2 and TRBJ2-5; D perhaps matches TRBD1 (5 bases). This CDR3 region has 14 residues. Trimming shortened V by 8 bases and J by 2 bases, and 15 bases separated the two germline ends. Germline loops: CDR1 SNHLY, CDR2 FYNNEI. Written as DNA, the CDR3 is TGTGCCAGCTTTCTTCAACGACAGCAAGAGACCCAGTACTTC. It encodes CASFLQRQQETQYF.

In its sample, this clone was seen a few times. The chain uses TRBV6-1 and TRBJ2-3; the D gene is possibly TRBD2 (6 bases). This CDR3 spans 15 amino acids. Looked up from germline, CDR1 is MNHNS and CDR2 is SASEGT. The V and J ends lost 2 bases and 0 bases respectively, with 9 bases between them. This CDR3 is CASSETAGSTDTQYF. CDR3 DNA sequence: TGTGCCAGCAGTGAAACGGCGGGGAGCACAGATACGCAGTATTTT.

The rearrangement links TRBV7-8 to TRBJ1-2; TRBD1 aligns across 9 bases. The CDR3 length is 15 residues. With V trimmed by 4 bases and J by 6 bases, 9 bases remained unmatched. Germline V gives CDR1 SGHVS, CDR2 FQNEAQ. The CDR3 protein is CASSSLQGAADGYTF. CDR3 nucleotide sequence: TGTGCCAGCAGCTCATTACAGGGGGCGGCGGATGGCTACACCTTC.

The V gene is TRBV27, the J gene TRBJ2-5, with TRBD1 matching over 10 bases. CDR3 size: 16 residues. The germline V gene has CDR1 MNHEY and CDR2 SMNVEV (reference sequence). Unmatched junction bases numbered 9, after V lost 4 bases and J lost 4 bases. The CDR3 loop is CASSSRDRGWGETQYF. CDR3 in DNA: TGTGCCAGCAGTTCCCGGGACAGGGGTTGGGGAGAGACCCAGTACTTC.

The rearrangement uses TRBV4-1 and TRBJ1-2; 8 bases are shared with TRBD1. Looked up from germline, CDR1 is MGHRA and CDR2 is YSYEKL. V lost 1 base, J lost 1 base, and 5 bases stayed unmatched. The CDR3 runs to 16 residues. The CDR3 spells CASSQVGQGVNYGYTF. In nucleotides, the CDR3 is TGCGCCAGCAGCCAAGTTGGACAGGGAGTTAACTATGGCTACACCTTC.

J is TRBJ2-6 and V is TRBV5-1, with D possibly matching TRBD1 (5 bases). The CDR3 contains 15 residues. Germline lookup yields CDR1 SGHRS and CDR2 YFSETQ. V was pared by 2 bases and J by 1 base, with 7 bases between. CDR3 protein: CASSLQVSGANVLTF. The CDR3 DNA is TGCGCCAGCAGCTTACAGGTTTCTGGGGCCAACGTCCTGACTTTC.

The rearrangement uses TRBV29-1 and TRBJ2-3; 7 bases are a match to TRBD1. CDR1 is SQVTM and CDR2 is ANQGSEA in the germline V gene. The CDR3 extends over 14 amino acids. Trimming took 7 bases from V and 2 from J; bases not matched to a gene: 9. CDR3 sequence reads: CSAGQAGYTDTQYF. CDR3 coding DNA: TGCAGCGCAGGACAGGCTGGCTACACAGATACGCAGTATTTT.

A few counts support this clone. This chain connects TRBV27 to TRBJ2-7, with 7 bases lining up with TRBD2. V shed 6 bases, J shed 7 bases, and the junction held 15 bases outside the gene matches. The CDR3 is made up of 15 amino acids. Germline V gives CDR1 MNHEY, CDR2 SMNVEV (reference sequence). CDR3 sequence reads: CASSPTLGRSKEQYF. Written as DNA, the CDR3 is TGTGCCAGCAGCCCCACCCTCGGGAGGTCAAAAGAGCAGTACTTC.

For the CDR3, the DNA is TGTGCCAGCAGTTACCCCCGGGCGACGGAGGCCCAGTACTTC. Amino acids: CASSYPRATEAQYF. V and J are TRBV6-5 and TRBJ2-5, with D possibly TRBD2 on 5 matching bases. V was trimmed by 2 bases and J by 9 bases, leaving 16 bases between them. This CDR3 region has 14 residues. In germline, CDR1 is MNHEY, CDR2 SVGAGI.

V usage is TRBV15 and J usage is TRBJ2-5; perhaps TRBD1 as D (6 bases). This CDR3 region has 17 residues. Per the germline V gene, CDR1 is LNHNV and CDR2 is YYDKDF (reference sequence). Trimming took off 0 bases at V and 0 bases at J, with 14 bases between the two ends. The CDR3 sequence: CATSRDRGQRYQETQYF. The CDR3 DNA follows: TGTGCCACCAGCAGAGATCGAGGACAGCGGTACCAAGAGACCCAGTACTTC.

The chain is built from TRBV19 and TRBJ1-5; weak D call: TRBD1 (6 bases). Germline V gives CDR1 LNHDA, CDR2 SQIVND (reference sequence). This CDR3 spans 13 amino acids. Trimming stripped 4 bases from V and 2 bases from J, with 6 bases between. The CDR3 region has the DNA TGTGCCAGTAGTACAGGGGGCAATCAGCCCCAGCATTTT. Translation gives CASSTGGNQPQHF.